The 25 T cell receptor beta chains given below trace back to one sample, sequenced in a study of OX40 agonist ivuxolimab in advanced cancers. Profiled with immunoSEQ multiplex PCR; TCRdb holds only in-frame clones, not every one. The sample gives roughly 80,000 clones, roughly 91% of which show up once; about 1.8% is in the top ten. The sequenced sample was CD4+ or CD8+ T cells sorted from blood, obtained in a trial of the OX40 agonist ivuxolimab. Receptor source: an adult with an advanced solid tumor such as melanoma, head and neck, liver or kidney cancer.

V gene TRBV7-2 combines with J gene TRBJ2-1; possibly TRBD1 or TRBD2 for D (5 bases each). The V end was cut by 5 bases, the J end by 1 base, with 15 bases between. The length of the CDR3 is 16 residues. Per the germline V gene, CDR1 is SGHTA and CDR2 is FQGNSA. The DNA of the CDR3 is TGTGCCAGCAGCCCCAGGGTTGGGAGTTCCTACAATGAGCAGTTCTTC. Encoded protein: CASSPRVGSSYNEQFF. Variable domain in full (rest from reference TRBV7-2 and TRBJ2-1): GAGVSQSPSNKVTEKGKDVELRCDPISGHTALYWYRQSLGQGLEFLIYFQGNSAPDKSGLPSDRFSAERTGGSVSTLTIQRTQQEDSAVYLCASSPRVGSSYNEQFFGPGTRLTVL.

The chain links TRBV4-2 to TRBJ2-3; D gene ambiguous. The CDR3 has 17 amino acids. CDR1 is LGHNA, CDR2 YNFKEQ, per germline. The ends were cut back, 1 base at V and 0 bases at J, with 14 bases in the middle. As DNA, the CDR3 is TGTGCCAGCAGCCAAGTCTCCTCTTCACCTAGCACAGATACGCAGTATTTT. Translating gives CASSQVSSSPSTDTQYF.

This chain uses TRBV2 with TRBJ1-1, with a tentative D call TRBD1 (5 bases). Trimming took 0 bases from V and 1 from J, leaving 12 bases between them. The V gene's germline CDR1 is SNHLY and CDR2 FYNNEI. This CDR3 is 16 amino acids long. CDR3 in DNA: TGTGCCAGCAGTGAAGCGAGGGGTTACACGAACACTGAAGCTTTCTTT. Amino acids: CASSEARGYTNTEAFF.

About this clone itself: The junction departs from the called germline gene at one end, perhaps through a read error. The J gene is TRBJ2-2, the V gene TRBV7-7; 8 bases fit TRBD1. Germline values: CDR1 SSHAT, CDR2 FNYEAQ (reference sequence). This CDR3 comprises 15 residues. In DNA, the CDR3 is TGTGCTAGCAGCCCCGACAGGGGGAACACCGGGGAGCTGTTTTTT. This codes for CASSPDRGNTGELFF.

V is TRBV28 and J is TRBJ1-2; 10 nucleotides match TRBD1. Germline trimming cut 6 bases from V and 4 bases from J; bases unmatched to any gene: 8. Looked up from germline, CDR1 is MDHEN and CDR2 is SYDVKM. The CDR3 extends over 15 amino acids. The CDR3 reads CASSYQTGGLYGYTF. The CDR3 bases are TGTGCCAGCAGCTATCAGACAGGGGGCCTCTATGGCTACACCTTC.

CDR3 coding DNA: TGTGCCAGCAGCTTGCACGACGCTGGGGGGGAGACCCAGTACTTC. Its protein product is CASSLHDAGGETQYF. The J gene is TRBJ2-5, the V gene TRBV7-2, with D perhaps TRBD2 (6 bases). The V end lost 3 bases, the J end lost 5 bases, and 16 bases lay between the germline ends. This CDR3 region has 15 residues. Per the germline V gene, CDR1 is SGHTA and CDR2 is FQGNSA.

This sequence joins TRBV5-4 and TRBJ2-2, with D possibly TRBD2 on 5 matching bases. This CDR3 region has 17 residues. Germline loops: CDR1 SGHNT, CDR2 YYREEE (reference sequence). Trimming removed 4 bases at V and 5 bases at J, with 21 bases between. CDR3 sequence: CASSPPGVPGGTGELFF. CDR3 DNA sequence: TGTGCCAGCAGCCCCCCCGGAGTTCCAGGAGGTACCGGGGAGCTGTTTTTT.

The V gene is TRBV11-2, the J gene TRBJ2-1; maybe TRBD2 (6 bases). Germline CDR1 and CDR2: SGHAT and FQNNGV. Trimming shortened V by 4 bases and J by 2 bases, and 9 bases separated the two germline ends. The CDR3 contains 14 residues. The CDR3 region is CASSWGLPYNEQFF. The CDR3 nucleotides are TGTGCCAGCAGCTGGGGACTTCCCTACAATGAGCAGTTCTTC.

V and J are TRBV10-1 and TRBJ2-3, with 9 nucleotides matching TRBD2. This CDR3 region has 17 residues. V shed 3 bases, J shed 1 base, and the junction held 8 bases outside the gene matches. Germline CDR1 is WNHNN and CDR2 is SYGVQD (reference sequence). This CDR3 reads CASSDPVAGEGTDTQYF. DNA of the CDR3: TGCGCCAGCAGTGACCCCGTAGCGGGAGAGGGCACAGATACGCAGTATTTT.

This clone was recorded a few times. The sample holds other DNA sequences that translate to the same CDR3. The chain uses TRBV6-5 and TRBJ1-1; D unresolved. Germline CDR1 and CDR2: MNHEY and SVGAGI. The V and J ends lost 3 bases and 1 base respectively, with 9 bases between them. The CDR3 contains 14 residues. Here the CDR3 reads CASSYSRPNTEAFF. For the CDR3, the DNA is TGTGCCAGCAGTTATAGCAGACCGAACACTGAAGCTTTCTTT.

The V gene is TRBV7-3, the J gene TRBJ2-1; 12 bases agree with TRBD2. The CDR3 has 15 residues. Germline values: CDR1 SGHTA, CDR2 FQGTGA. J lost 4 bases, V lost 5 bases, and 3 bases had no gene match. This CDR3 reads CASSRGLAGYNEQFF. The CDR3 DNA is TGTGCCAGCAGCCGTGGACTAGCGGGGTACAATGAGCAGTTCTTC.

The chain uses TRBV7-9 and TRBJ2-1; TRBD1 agrees at 7 bases. This CDR3 has 14 amino acids. V shed 2 bases, J shed 7 bases, and the junction held 5 bases outside the gene matches. In germline, CDR1 is SEHNR, CDR2 FQNEAQ (reference sequence). The CDR3 reads CASSLPLTGNEQFF. DNA for the CDR3: TGTGCCAGCAGCTTACCCCTGACAGGGAATGAGCAGTTCTTC.

V is TRBV9 and J is TRBJ2-7; TRBD2 aligns across 8 bases. CDR3 length equals 15 residues. V was pared by 4 bases and J by 4 bases, with 10 bases of the junction left unmatched. The germline V gene encodes CDR1 SGDLS and CDR2 YYNGEE. The CDR3 coding sequence is TGTGCCAGCAGCCCCGGGGAGCGGGGGCTATACGAGCAGTACTTC. Translating it yields CASSPGERGLYEQYF.

V and J are TRBV27 and TRBJ2-3; TRBD2 matches 9 bases. This CDR3 contains 13 residues. Germline trimming cut 10 bases from V and 1 base from J; bases unmatched to any gene: 3. The germline V gene has CDR1 MNHEY and CDR2 SMNVEV (reference sequence). CDR3 nucleotides: TGTGCCATCCGGACTAGCGGCACAGATACGCAGTATTTT. The encoded protein is CAIRTSGTDTQYF.

J is TRBJ2-4 and V is TRBV5-4; a possible D gene is TRBD2 (6 bases). CDR1 is SGHNT and CDR2 is YYREEE in the germline V gene (reference sequence). With 4 bases removed from V and 2 bases from J, the gap between germline ends came to 13 bases. CDR3 length: 15 amino acids. As DNA, the CDR3 is TGTGCCAGCAGCGGACACCGGGACTCCAAAAACATTCAGTACTTC. Translation: CASSGHRDSKNIQYF.

The chain carries TRBV30 and TRBJ2-3, with D possibly TRBD2 on 6 matching bases. The V and J ends lost 8 bases and 3 bases respectively, with 21 bases between them. The CDR3 is 15 amino acids. CDR1 GTSNPN and CDR2 SVGIG come from the germline V gene (reference sequence). CDR3 in amino acids: CAHNPYGGRTDTQYF. The CDR3 nucleotides read TGTGCCCACAATCCGTACGGGGGAAGGACAGATACGCAGTATTTT.

This clone was observed once. The rearrangement links TRBV6-1 to TRBJ2-6; D is uncertain. CDR1 and CDR2 from the germline V gene are MNHNS and SASEGT. The CDR3 has 13 amino acids. Between the trimmed V and J ends, which lost 7 bases and 0 bases, there was a span of 4 bases. The CDR3 sequence is CASTRSGANVLTF. In nucleotides, the CDR3 is TGTGCCAGCACCCGCTCTGGGGCCAACGTCCTGACTTTC.

This rearrangement joins TRBV19 to TRBJ2-2; the match to TRBD2 covers 7 bases. CDR1 is LNHDA, CDR2 SQIVND, per germline (reference sequence). CDR3 length: 14 amino acids. The J segment lost 7 bases and the V segment lost 7 bases, leaving 9 bases of the junction unmatched. The CDR3 sequence: CASTRTRWGGELFF. CDR3 DNA sequence: TGTGCCAGTACCAGGACTAGATGGGGCGGGGAGCTGTTTTTT. Variable domain in full (rest from reference TRBV19 and TRBJ2-2): DGGITQSPKYLFRKEGQNVTLSCEQNLNHDAMYWYRQDPGQGLRLIYYSQIVNDFQKGDIAEGYSVSREKKESFPLTVTSAQKNPTAFYLCASTRTRWGGELFFGEGSRLTVL.

The rearrangement uses TRBV5-5 and TRBJ2-7, with D perhaps matching TRBD2 (6 bases). The CDR3 spans 18 residues. In germline, CDR1 is SGHKS, CDR2 YYEKEE (reference sequence). The V end was cut by 0 bases, the J end by 4 bases, with 23 bases between. CDR3 loop: CASSLAGGINHLQYEQYF. CDR3 coding DNA: TGTGCCAGCAGCTTGGCCGGGGGAATCAACCATCTACAATACGAGCAGTACTTC.

CDR3 bases: TGTGCCAGCAGTTTTAACGGGTACGGCGGCCCGAACACCGGGGAGCTGTTTTTT. This gives the protein CASSFNGYGGPNTGELFF. The chain joins TRBV28 to TRBJ2-2, with D unresolved. V lost 3 bases, J lost 0 bases, and 17 bases lay in between. Germline V gene data show CDR1 as MDHEN and CDR2 as SYDVKM. The CDR3 loop spans 18 amino acids. Full variable domain (missing parts from reference TRBV28 and TRBJ2-2): DVKVTQSSRYLVKRTGEKVFLECVQDMDHENMFWYRQDPGLGLRLIYFSYDVKMKEKGDIPEGYSVSREKKERFSLILESASTNQTSMYLCASSFNGYGGPNTGELFFGEGSRLTVL.

The gene calls are TRBV19 and TRBJ2-2, with 8 bases lining up with TRBD1. The CDR3 sequence is 14 residues long. Losses at the gene ends were 9 bases for V and 2 bases for J; bases not matched to a gene: 5. Germline V gene data show CDR1 as LNHDA and CDR2 as SQIVND (reference sequence). In DNA, the CDR3 is TGTGCCAGCCGGACAGGGTATAACACCGGGGAGCTGTTTTTT. It encodes CASRTGYNTGELFF.

V usage is TRBV20-1 and J usage is TRBJ2-1; D is undetermined. The V end lost 8 bases, the J end lost 4 bases, and 9 bases lay between the germline ends. This CDR3 region has 11 residues. Germline CDR1 and CDR2: DFQATT and SNEGSKA (reference sequence). The CDR3 bases are TGCAGTCATGACAAGTACAATGAGCAGTTCTTC. It translates to CSHDKYNEQFF.

This sequence joins TRBV7-6 and TRBJ2-4; 8 positions agree with TRBD2. J lost 4 bases, V lost 5 bases, and 13 bases had no gene match. CDR1 is SGHVS, CDR2 FNYEAQ, per germline. The CDR3 spans 17 residues. The CDR3 region has the DNA TGTGCCAGCAGCCTCGGTCGGGGGGGCGGTTCGAAAAACATTCAGTACTTC. This codes for CASSLGRGGGSKNIQYF.

The gene calls are TRBV6-6 and TRBJ1-6; D not certain. V lost 3 bases, J lost 7 bases, and 7 bases lay in between. Germline CDR1 reads MNHNY; CDR2 reads SVGAGI (reference sequence). The CDR3 loop spans 13 amino acids. DNA for the CDR3: TGTGCCAGCAGTTATATCGAGAATTCACCCCTCCACTTT. Translation: CASSYIENSPLHF.

This clone was seen once. The V and J genes are TRBV5-1 and TRBJ2-1, with 8 bases matching TRBD1. This CDR3 contains 14 residues. CDR1 SGHRS and CDR2 YFSETQ come from the germline V gene. The trim removed 1 base at V and 5 bases at J, leaving 2 bases unmatched. The CDR3 loop is CASSLLGQDNEQFF. DNA of the CDR3: TGCGCCAGCAGCTTGTTGGGACAGGACAATGAGCAGTTCTTC.